Listed below are T cell receptor beta chains from one sample, sequenced in a study of identifying expanded T cells in peripheral blood. Repertoires were generated with immunoSEQ multiplex PCR, while TCRdb's copy carries only in-frame clones and drops some. The sample includes roughly 63,000 clones, around 83% of them seen just once. The material sequenced was blood. All receptors come from a person between 18 and 75 years old in good health. CDR3s include the opening cysteine and the closing phenylalanine or tryptophan. The D gene is left open where the match is weak. Clone size appears in some rows only: once, few, many, or a class for an expanded clone.

CASSTGLAGDLGETQYF | TGTGCCAGCAGCACCGGACTAGCGGGAGACTTAGGAGAGACCCAGTACTTC | TRBV5-6 | 17 | TRBD2 | . | TRBJ2-5
CASSSLVKGGEYF | TGTGCCAGCAGCTCCCTGGTGAAGGGTGGCGAGTACTTC | TRBV7-9 | 13 | . | . | TRBJ2-4
CASSGVTGLTEAFF | TGTGCCAGCAGCGGGGTAACAGGGCTCACTGAAGCTTTCTTT | TRBV9 | 14 | . | . | TRBJ1-1
CASSLNRAGSYNEQFF | TGCGCCAGCAGCTTGAACAGGGCCGGCTCCTACAATGAGCAGTTCTTC | TRBV5-1 | 16 | . | . | TRBJ2-1
CASSQQRTASYEQYF | TGCGCCAGCAGCCAACAAAGGACAGCGTCCTACGAGCAGTACTTC | TRBV5-5 | 15 | . | . | TRBJ2-7
CATLRAFEAFF | TGTGCCACCCTGCGGGCCTTCGAAGCTTTCTTT | TRBV6-5 | 11 | . | . | TRBJ1-1
CASSIKRVPTENYGYTF | TGTGCCAGTAGTATAAAAAGAGTCCCGACGGAAAACTATGGCTACACCTTC | TRBV19 | 17 | . | . | TRBJ1-2
CASSQEPRQGADEKLFF | TGCGCCAGCAGCCAAGAACCCCGACAGGGGGCAGATGAAAAACTGTTTTTT | TRBV4-1 | 17 | TRBD1 | once | TRBJ1-4
CASRVTRDSPLTQHF | TGTGCCAGCAGGGTAACTAGGGACAGCCCTTTGACCCAGCATTTT | TRBV6-1 | 15 | TRBD1 | . | TRBJ1-5
CASSLGSNEQFF | TGTGCCAGCAGCTTAGGCAGCAATGAGCAGTTCTTC | TRBV11-2 | 12 | . | . | TRBJ2-1
CASSPLGLVAGANVLTF | TGCGCCAGCAGCCCCCTCGGTCTGGTCGCTGGGGCCAACGTCCTGACTTTC | TRBV4-1 | 17 | . | once | TRBJ2-6
CASSQARRPSGGRNTQYF | TGTGCCAGCAGCCAAGCCCGGCGGCCTAGCGGGGGTAGAAATACGCAGTATTTT | TRBV4-2 | 18 | TRBD2 | . | TRBJ2-3
CASSLARSTGGDTQYF | TGTGCCAGCAGCTTAGCCCGCTCGACAGGGGGAGATACGCAGTATTTT | TRBV7-9 | 16 | TRBD1 | once | TRBJ2-3
CASSVLGHDYGYTF | TGTGCCAGCAGTGTGCTTGGACACGACTATGGCTACACCTTC | TRBV6-1 | 14 | . | . | TRBJ1-2
CSAAAGTANEKLFF | TGCAGCGCAGCCGCCGGGACGGCAAATGAAAAACTGTTTTTT | TRBV29-1 | 14 | . | . | TRBJ1-4
CASSLGTGDTQYF | TGCGCCAGCAGCTTGGGGACGGGGGATACGCAGTATTTT | TRBV5-1 | 13 | . | . | TRBJ2-3
CASSDLGEQFF | TGCGCCAGCAGCGATCTAGGTGAGCAGTTCTTC | TRBV5-1 | 11 | . | . | TRBJ2-1
CASSYKGQGDGYTF | TGTGCCAGCAGTTACAAGGGACAGGGGGACGGCTACACCTTC | TRBV6-6 | 14 | TRBD1 | . | TRBJ1-2
CASSIGAGAQATFF | TGTGCCAGTAGTATCGGGGCAGGGGCCCAGGCTACTTTCTTT | TRBV19 | 14 | . | once | TRBJ1-1
CASSEFPSGSSYNEQFF | TGTGCCAGCAGTGAATTCCCTAGCGGGAGCTCCTACAATGAGCAGTTCTTC | TRBV6-1 | 17 | TRBD2 | . | TRBJ2-1
CASTGFPGNTIYF | TGTGCCAGCACAGGTTTTCCCGGAAACACCATATATTTT | TRBV2 | 13 | . | few | TRBJ1-3
CASSSQPGTSNQPQHF | TGTGCCAGCAGCTCGCAACCGGGGACGAGCAATCAGCCCCAGCATTTT | TRBV5-8 | 16 | . | . | TRBJ1-5
CASSNRDSKNYGYTF | TGTGCCAGCAGTAACCGGGACAGTAAGAACTATGGCTACACCTTC | TRBV6-6 | 15 | TRBD1 | once | TRBJ1-2
CASSPDRASYNEQFF | TGTGCCAGTAGTCCCGACAGGGCGAGCTACAATGAGCAGTTCTTC | TRBV19 | 15 | TRBD1 | . | TRBJ2-1
CASATSGFTDTQYF | TGTGCCTCTGCGACTAGCGGGTTCACAGATACGCAGTATTTT | TRBV30 | 14 | TRBD2 | . | TRBJ2-3
CASSPALSSYNEQFF | TGTGCCAGTAGTCCCGCATTGAGCTCCTACAATGAGCAGTTCTTC | TRBV19 | 15 | . | . | TRBJ2-1
CASSPGGSNYGYTF | TGTGCCAGCAGCCCAGGTGGGTCTAACTATGGCTACACCTTC | TRBV9 | 14 | . | . | TRBJ1-2
CASSQPVVNTEAFF | TGCGCCAGCAGTCAACCGGTGGTGAACACTGAAGCTTTCTTT | TRBV23-1 | 14 | . | many | TRBJ1-1
CASSAVAGGYTIYF | TGTGCCAGCAGCGCCGTGGCAGGGGGTTACACCATATATTTT | TRBV11-2 | 14 | TRBD1 | . | TRBJ1-3
CASSFEVSGELFF | TGTGCCAGCAGCTTTGAGGTTTCCGGGGAGCTGTTTTTT | TRBV5-4 | 13 | . | . | TRBJ2-2
CASKGDFSYEQYF | TGTGCCAGCAAAGGGGACTTCTCCTACGAGCAGTACTTC | TRBV11-3 | 13 | . | . | TRBJ2-7
CAWSSGAWTGELFF | TGTGCCTGGAGCTCCGGGGCCTGGACCGGGGAGCTGTTTTTT | TRBV30 | 14 | . | . | TRBJ2-2
CASSPTNTGELFF | TGTGCCAGCAGCCCCACGAACACCGGGGAGCTGTTTTTT | TRBV7-2 | 13 | . | . | TRBJ2-2
CASSSQLSQPQHF | TGTGCCAGCAGTAGCCAGCTCAGTCAGCCCCAGCATTTT | TRBV2 | 13 | . | few | TRBJ1-5
CASSERETYGYTF | TGTGCCAGCAGTGAGCGGGAGACCTATGGCTACACCTTC | TRBV2 | 13 | . | . | TRBJ1-2
CASKTGVSNQPQHF | TGTGCCAGCAAGACAGGGGTAAGCAATCAGCCCCAGCATTTT | TRBV2 | 14 | TRBD1 | few | TRBJ1-5
CASSPSGTGLGTEAFF | TGTGCCAGCTCACCTTCCGGGACAGGGCTTGGAACTGAAGCTTTCTTT | TRBV18 | 16 | TRBD1 | many | TRBJ1-1
CASSPRGGNQPQHF | TGTGCCAGCAGCCCTAGAGGGGGCAATCAGCCCCAGCATTTT | TRBV7-2 | 14 | . | . | TRBJ1-5
CASSLSSAYNEQFF | TGTGCCAGCAGTTTATCAAGTGCCTACAATGAGCAGTTCTTC | TRBV27 | 14 | . | once | TRBJ2-1
CSVLPGGEGEKLFF | TGCAGCGTTTTGCCGGGTGGGGAGGGCGAAAAACTGTTTTTT | TRBV29-1 | 14 | . | . | TRBJ1-4
CASSFFQTSGNTIYF | TGTGCCAGCAGCTTCTTTCAGACATCTGGAAACACCATATATTTT | TRBV13 | 15 | . | once | TRBJ1-3
CASSSQGAGDTQYF | TGTGCCAGCAGCTCTCAGGGGGCGGGAGATACGCAGTATTTT | TRBV7-3 | 14 | TRBD1 | . | TRBJ2-3
CASSFPGQGSEKLFF | TGTGCCAGCAGCTTCCCAGGACAGGGGAGTGAAAAACTGTTTTTT | TRBV7-9 | 15 | TRBD1 | . | TRBJ1-4
CATSAAGVAAGELFF | TGTGCCACCTCGGCGGCGGGAGTGGCGGCCGGGGAGCTGTTTTTT | TRBV6-1 | 15 | TRBD2 | . | TRBJ2-2
CASSPSSGNPAQPQHF | TGTGCCAGCAGCCCATCCTCCGGGAACCCGGCCCAGCCCCAGCATTTT | TRBV7-2 | 16 | . | once | TRBJ1-5